The rows below give T cell receptor beta chains drawn from one sample of a study of lymphopenia after photon versus proton radiotherapy. Clones were sequenced by immunoSEQ multiplex PCR, and TCRdb holds only the in-frame ones, with some missing. The table has under 35,000 clones, 85% to 90% seen once. The source material was peripheral blood, sampled from a patient treated with proton-based radiotherapy. The receptors stem from a woman in her 70s with pancreatic cancer. Some clones in this sample may be carry-over from other donors' samples. CDR3s include the opening cysteine and the closing phenylalanine or tryptophan. D genes are given only for firm matches.

J: TRBJ1-1; D: -; V: TRBV29-1; CDR3: CSGEGSTEAFF; DNA: TGCAGCGGGGAGGGAAGCACTGAAGCTTTCTTT
J: TRBJ2-3; D: -; V: TRBV11-3; CDR3: CASSAGLTNTDTQYF; DNA: TGTGCCAGCAGCGCCGGACTCACCAACACAGATACGCAGTATTTT
J: TRBJ2-1; D: TRBD2; V: TRBV6-6; CDR3: CASTIAGVSYNEQFF; DNA: TGTGCCAGCACTATAGCGGGAGTTTCCTACAATGAGCAGTTCTTC
J: TRBJ1-1; D: -; V: TRBV28; CDR3: CASPPADQGGEAFF; DNA: TGTGCCAGCCCGCCGGCAGACCAAGGGGGTGAAGCTTTCTTT
J: TRBJ1-2; D: -; V: TRBV28; CDR3: CASSLPGRTYGYTF; DNA: TGTGCCAGCAGTTTGCCGGGACGTACCTATGGCTACACCTTC
J: TRBJ2-1; D: TRBD1; V: TRBV6-1; CDR3: CASKPGQGPVRQFF; DNA: TGTGCCAGCAAGCCGGGACAGGGGCCTGTTCGGCAGTTCTTC
J: TRBJ1-1; D: -; V: TRBV12-5; CDR3: CASGQIGNTEAFF; DNA: TGTGCTAGTGGTCAGATAGGGAACACTGAAGCTTTCTTT
J: TRBJ2-5; D: -; V: TRBV6-1; CDR3: CASSEARQKWETQYF; DNA: TGTGCCAGCAGTGAAGCCAGACAGAAGTGGGAGACCCAGTACTTC
J: TRBJ2-1; D: -; V: TRBV25-1; CDR3: CASSETAGEHNEQFF; DNA: TGTGCCAGCAGTGAAACGGCAGGGGAGCACAATGAGCAGTTCTTC
J: TRBJ1-2; D: TRBD1; V: TRBV5-4; CDR3: CASSSDRALGNYGYTF; DNA: TGTGCCAGCAGCTCGGACAGGGCCCTGGGGAACTATGGCTACACCTTC